The next 18 T cell receptor beta chains were all read from a single sample in a study of blood T cell repertoires in COVID-19. The protocol was immunoSEQ multiplex PCR, while the TCRdb copy is restricted to in-frame clones and leaves out a portion. The top ten hold over 5.5% of the sample, which has tens of thousands of clones, about 80% seen once. Sequencing was carried out using peripheral blood. The source is a man aged 45-60 years with active or convalescent COVID-19.

This chain links TRBV14 with TRBJ2-3; 14 positions match TRBD2. The CDR3 sequence is 16 residues long. V shed 0 bases, J shed 9 bases, and the junction held 5 bases outside the gene matches. Germline V lookup: CDR1 SGHDN, CDR2 FVKESK. CDR3 sequence: CASSQDRTSGGWTQYF. The DNA for the CDR3 is TGTGCCAGCAGCCAAGATCGGACTAGCGGGGGGTGGACGCAGTATTTT.

The count of this clone is one. The chain combines TRBV29-1 with TRBJ2-7, with 7 bases lining up with TRBD2. The ends lost 3 bases at V and 5 bases at J; junction bases unmatched: 4. Germline V gene sequence: CDR1 SQVTM, CDR2 ANQGSEA. The CDR3 is 12 amino acids. The CDR3 coding sequence is TGCAGCGTTGACCCGGGGGGTAACGAGCAGTACTTC. Amino acids: CSVDPGGNEQYF.

Comments on this clone: It may be a read error: a sequence one base away is much more abundant. The chain employs TRBV18 and TRBJ1-4; 9 bases map to TRBD1. V was clipped by 5 bases and J by 8 bases; unmatched bases: 6. Looked up from germline, CDR1 is KGHSH and CDR2 is LQKENI. The CDR3 length is 14 residues. The CDR3 protein is CASSSDRGGEKLFF. The CDR3 DNA reads TGTGCCAGCTCATCGGACAGGGGCGGCGAAAAACTGTTTTTT.

The chain has TRBV6-5 and TRBJ1-2; D unclear. The germline V and J ends were trimmed by 8 bases and 3 bases, with 13 bases remaining between them. The CDR3 has 13 amino acids. Looked up from germline, CDR1 is MNHEY and CDR2 is SVGAGI. In DNA form, the CDR3 reads TGTGCCAGCCATACGGGAGCCGACTATGGCTACACCTTC. As protein: CASHTGADYGYTF.

This chain links TRBV5-1 with TRBJ2-1, with D maybe TRBD2 (6 bases). Germline CDR1 and CDR2: SGHRS and YFSETQ. This CDR3 has 15 amino acids. V gave up 5 bases and J gave up 0 bases, with 12 bases separating them. The CDR3 DNA sequence: TGCGCCAGCAGTAGCGGATGGAGCTCCTACAATGAGCAGTTCTTC. This gives the protein CASSSGWSSYNEQFF.

J is TRBJ1-1 and V is TRBV5-1, with TRBD1 matching over 9 bases. The junction had 6 bases not matched to a gene; V was cut back by 4 bases and J by 5 bases. This CDR3 has 14 amino acids. The germline gives CDR1 SGHRS, CDR2 YFSETQ. The CDR3 bases are TGCGCCAGCAGCGCAGGACAGGGGAGGACTGAAGCTTTCTTT. As protein: CASSAGQGRTEAFF. The full variable domain, completed using reference TRBV5-1 and TRBJ1-1, is KAGVTQTPRYLIKTRGQQVTLSCSPISGHRSVSWYQQTPGQGLQFLFEYFSETQRNKGNFPGRFSGRQFSNSRSEMNVSTLELGDSALYLCASSAGQGRTEAFFGQGTRLTVV.

The J gene is TRBJ2-1, the V gene TRBV7-9; 8 positions match TRBD2. The germline V gene has CDR1 SEHNR and CDR2 FQNEAQ (reference sequence). With 4 bases clipped from V and 13 bases from J, the junction kept 18 bases outside the gene matches. The CDR3 is made up of 16 amino acids. The CDR3 DNA reads TGTGCCAGCAGCTCCTTACAGGGCGGGGGGCCTCTAATACAGTTCTTC. This encodes CASSSLQGGGPLIQFF.

The chain has TRBV11-2 and TRBJ1-2; maybe TRBD1 (6 bases). Trimming left V 5 bases short and J 0 bases short, with 13 bases between. The length of the CDR3 is 15 residues. The V gene's germline CDR1 is SGHAT and CDR2 FQNNGV. The chain's CDR3 is CASSLSTGPNYGYTF. The CDR3 DNA sequence: TGTGCCAGCAGCCTGTCGACAGGCCCTAACTATGGCTACACCTTC.

The chain is built from TRBV19 and TRBJ2-1, with 11 bases lining up with TRBD2. The CDR3 is 19 residues long. V shed 9 bases and J 2 bases; nucleotides not matched to a gene: 18. Germline V gene sequence: CDR1 LNHDA, CDR2 SQIVND (reference sequence). CDR3 nucleotides: TGTGCCAGCCGTGATCCGAGTTATACTAGCGGGGGAACCTACAATGAGCAGTTCTTC. Amino acid sequence: CASRDPSYTSGGTYNEQFF.

The gene calls are TRBV29-1 and TRBJ2-5, with D uncertain. CDR1 and CDR2 (germline): SQVTM, ANQGSEA. This CDR3 comprises 14 residues. Trimming shortened V by 5 bases and J by 1 base, and 14 bases separated the two germline ends. The CDR3 DNA is TGCAGCGTTCGATCCCCAGGTTTCCAAGAGACCCAGTACTTC. Translation gives CSVRSPGFQETQYF.

V usage is TRBV27 and J usage is TRBJ2-7, with D maybe TRBD1 (6 bases). V lost 0 bases to trimming and J lost 1 base, with 7 bases between them. Germline values: CDR1 MNHEY, CDR2 SMNVEV (reference sequence). This CDR3 spans 14 amino acids. Here the CDR3 reads CASSLSQGSYEQYF. The CDR3 DNA reads TGTGCCAGCAGTTTATCGCAGGGGTCCTACGAGCAGTACTTC.

The V call is TRBV27, the J call TRBJ1-4, with D maybe TRBD1 (6 bases). CDR1 is MNHEY, CDR2 SMNVEV, per germline (reference sequence). The length of the CDR3 is 14 residues. With 3 bases removed from V and 10 bases from J, the gap between germline ends came to 15 bases. The DNA for the CDR3 is TGTGCCAGCAGTTTGCCCGGACAGCTAGGAAAACTGTTTTTT. It yields the protein CASSLPGQLGKLFF.

This clone was picked up a small number of times. V usage is TRBV7-2 and J usage is TRBJ2-2, with D hard to call. CDR1 is SGHTA and CDR2 is FQGNSA in the germline V gene. With 5 bases removed from V and 1 base from J, the gap between germline ends came to 14 bases. There are 16 residues in the CDR3. The CDR3 nucleotides are TGTGCCAGCAGCCCCACACAGCACAAGAACACCGGGGAGCTGTTTTTT. The encoded protein is CASSPTQHKNTGELFF.

The chain links TRBV6-5 to TRBJ2-5, with 9 positions matching TRBD2. The CDR3 is made up of 14 amino acids. V dropped 2 bases and J dropped 7; count of bases not matched to a gene: 5. Germline CDR1 reads MNHEY; CDR2 reads SVGAGI. The CDR3, as DNA: TGTGCCAGCAGTTACGGAGCGGGGGGAGGGACCCAGTACTTC. Its translation is CASSYGAGGGTQYF.

The chain couples TRBV18 to TRBJ2-2; a weak D match, TRBD1 (6 bases). Germline V gene data show CDR1 as KGHSH and CDR2 as LQKENI. This CDR3 is 16 amino acids long. The V gene lost 6 bases and the J gene lost 4 bases, with 18 bases spanning the gap. The CDR3 here is CASSYRDLGITGELFF. The CDR3, as DNA: TGTGCCAGCTCCTACAGGGATTTGGGGATCACCGGGGAGCTGTTTTTT.

The V gene is TRBV19, the J gene TRBJ2-5; 10 bases are shared with TRBD2. Trimming at V came to 9 bases and at J to 5 bases, leaving 9 bases not matched to a gene. This CDR3 has 14 residues. Germline V gene lookup returns CDR1 LNHDA and CDR2 SQIVND (reference sequence). The CDR3 sequence: CASSSSGGVETQYF. The CDR3 DNA follows: TGTGCCAGCTCATCTAGCGGGGGTGTTGAGACCCAGTACTTC.

This sequence joins TRBV12-3 or TRBV12-4 and TRBJ1-2; weak D call: TRBD1 (6 bases). With 4 bases removed from V and 2 bases from J, the gap between germline ends came to 8 bases. The CDR3 contains 13 residues. Written as DNA, the CDR3 is TGTGCCAGCAGTTGGGGGCAGAACTATGGCTACACCTTC. Protein sequence: CASSWGQNYGYTF.

This clone came up a few times. V is TRBV5-1 and J is TRBJ1-5; a possible D gene is TRBD1 (5 bases). The CDR3 extends over 15 amino acids. With 4 bases removed from V and 0 bases from J, the gap between germline ends came to 11 bases. The V gene's germline CDR1 is SGHRS and CDR2 YFSETQ. The CDR3, as DNA: TGCGCCAGCAGCCCGGGACTGACTAGCAATCAGCCCCAGCATTTT. It specifies CASSPGLTSNQPQHF.